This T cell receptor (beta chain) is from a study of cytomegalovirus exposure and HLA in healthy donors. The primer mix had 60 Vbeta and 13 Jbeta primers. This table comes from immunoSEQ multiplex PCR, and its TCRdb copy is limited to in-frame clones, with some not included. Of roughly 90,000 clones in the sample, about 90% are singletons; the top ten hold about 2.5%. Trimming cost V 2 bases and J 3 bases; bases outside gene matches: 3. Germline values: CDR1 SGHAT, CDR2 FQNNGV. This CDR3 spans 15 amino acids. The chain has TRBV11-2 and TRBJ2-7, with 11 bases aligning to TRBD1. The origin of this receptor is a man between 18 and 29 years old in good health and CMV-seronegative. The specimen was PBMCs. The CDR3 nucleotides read TGTGCCAGCAGCTTAACGGGACAGGGGGGCTACGAGCAGTACTTC. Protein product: CASSLTGQGGYEQYF.